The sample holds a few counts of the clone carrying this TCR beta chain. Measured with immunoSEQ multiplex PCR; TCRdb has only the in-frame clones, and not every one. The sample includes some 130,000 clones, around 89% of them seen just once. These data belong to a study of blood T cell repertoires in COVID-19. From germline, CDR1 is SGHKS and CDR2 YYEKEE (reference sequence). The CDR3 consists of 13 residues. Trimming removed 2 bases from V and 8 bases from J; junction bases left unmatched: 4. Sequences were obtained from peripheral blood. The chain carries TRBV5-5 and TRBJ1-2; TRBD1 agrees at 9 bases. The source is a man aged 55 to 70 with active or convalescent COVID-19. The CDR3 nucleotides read TGTGCCAGCAGCTTACAGGGGGCTAGGGGCTACACCTTC. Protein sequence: CASSLQGARGYTF.